The 10 T cell receptor beta chains reported below all come from one sample, sequenced in a study of blood T cell repertoires in COVID-19. The assay was immunoSEQ multiplex PCR, and TCRdb's table has in-frame clones only and misses some. The sample lists 110,000 to 150,000 clones, about 89% occurring once. Sequencing input: PBMCs or T cells enriched from blood (not recorded which). These receptors came from a man in his sixties who had recovered from COVID-19.

V and J are TRBV3-1 (or the pseudogene TRBV3-2) and TRBJ2-4, with 8 bases lining up with TRBD1. The CDR3 is made up of 14 amino acids. Germline values: CDR1 LGHDT, CDR2 YNNKEL (reference sequence). With 8 bases clipped from V and 0 bases from J, the junction kept 3 bases outside the gene matches. CDR3 residues: CASQDRAAKNIQYF. The CDR3 DNA reads TGTGCCAGCCAGGACAGGGCAGCCAAAAACATTCAGTACTTC.

V is TRBV13 and J is TRBJ2-7; 9 nucleotides align to TRBD2. CDR3 length: 15 residues. The V gene's germline CDR1 is PRHDT and CDR2 FYEKMQ (reference sequence). After removal of 3 bases from V and 0 bases from J, the junction contained 3 bases not matched to a gene. Here the CDR3 DNA reads TGTGCCAGCAGCTTTTATAGCGGGAGCTCCTACGAGCAGTACTTC. It encodes CASSFYSGSSYEQYF.

The gene calls are TRBV19 and TRBJ2-7; 10 nucleotides agree with TRBD1. The CDR3 totals 15 residues. V dropped 5 bases and J dropped 2; count of bases not matched to a gene: 6. Germline-derived CDR1 and CDR2 are LNHDA and SQIVND (reference sequence). The CDR3 loop is CASSPWTGGTYEQYF. The CDR3 nucleotides are TGTGCCAGTAGTCCCTGGACAGGGGGAACCTACGAGCAGTACTTC.

V gene TRBV2 combines with J gene TRBJ2-1; D unclear. This CDR3 region has 13 residues. V was trimmed by 4 bases and J by 4 bases, leaving 8 bases between them. Germline V CDR1 and CDR2: SNHLY, FYNNEI. The CDR3 sequence is CASSVVRYNEQFF. Here the CDR3 DNA reads TGTGCCAGCAGTGTGGTCAGATACAATGAGCAGTTCTTC.

This sequence joins TRBV5-1 and TRBJ1-4; D gene ambiguous. CDR3 size: 15 residues. V lost 0 bases and J 5 bases, leaving 11 bases between the germline ends. Germline V lookup: CDR1 SGHRS, CDR2 YFSETQ. Here the CDR3 reads CASSLGTISNEKLFF. CDR3 DNA sequence: TGCGCCAGCAGCTTGGGGACTATTTCGAATGAAAAACTGTTTTTT.

The rearrangement joins TRBV29-1 to TRBJ1-5; 9 bases agree with TRBD1. Germline V CDR1 and CDR2: SQVTM, ANQGSEA. Unmatched junction bases numbered 6, after V lost 7 bases and J lost 5 bases. This CDR3 comprises 13 residues. The CDR3 loop reads CSAGTGRDQPQHF. CDR3 in DNA: TGCAGCGCCGGGACAGGGCGGGATCAGCCCCAGCATTTT.

This chain joins TRBV19 and TRBJ1-1, with TRBD1 matching 9 bases. CDR1 is LNHDA, CDR2 SQIVND, per germline (reference sequence). The CDR3 is made up of 17 amino acids. J was trimmed by 5 bases and V by 5 bases; bases with no gene match: 15. DNA of the CDR3: TGTGCCAGTAGTCCCCGCGGGACAGGGCTTGTCAGTACTGAAGCTTTCTTT. This gives the protein CASSPRGTGLVSTEAFF.

The CDR3 DNA follows: TGTGCCAGCAGCTCCGAAACCCCAGGGATCACAGATACGCAGTATTTT. Its translation: CASSSETPGITDTQYF. The chain joins TRBV5-4 to TRBJ2-3; weak D call: TRBD1 (5 bases). Germline CDR1 is SGHNT and CDR2 is YYREEE (reference sequence). V lost 3 bases and J lost 2, with 16 bases in between. The CDR3 spans 16 residues.

The rearrangement uses TRBV7-8 and TRBJ2-7; 7 nucleotides match TRBD1. The germline V gene has CDR1 SGHVS and CDR2 FQNEAQ. CDR3 length: 14 amino acids. With V trimmed by 0 bases and J by 6 bases, 5 bases remained unmatched. CDR3 nucleotide sequence: TGTGCCAGCAGCTTAGCGACAGGGTGGTCCGAGCAGTACTTC. As protein: CASSLATGWSEQYF.

The rearrangement uses TRBV5-1 and TRBJ2-2; D might be TRBD1 (6 bases). The CDR3 covers 14 residues. The V gene's germline CDR1 is SGHRS and CDR2 YFSETQ. The V end lost 1 base, the J end lost 5 bases, and 9 bases lay between the germline ends. Here the CDR3 DNA reads TGCGCCAGCAGCTTGCACCAGGGGACCGGGGAGCTGTTTTTT. Encoded protein: CASSLHQGTGELFF.